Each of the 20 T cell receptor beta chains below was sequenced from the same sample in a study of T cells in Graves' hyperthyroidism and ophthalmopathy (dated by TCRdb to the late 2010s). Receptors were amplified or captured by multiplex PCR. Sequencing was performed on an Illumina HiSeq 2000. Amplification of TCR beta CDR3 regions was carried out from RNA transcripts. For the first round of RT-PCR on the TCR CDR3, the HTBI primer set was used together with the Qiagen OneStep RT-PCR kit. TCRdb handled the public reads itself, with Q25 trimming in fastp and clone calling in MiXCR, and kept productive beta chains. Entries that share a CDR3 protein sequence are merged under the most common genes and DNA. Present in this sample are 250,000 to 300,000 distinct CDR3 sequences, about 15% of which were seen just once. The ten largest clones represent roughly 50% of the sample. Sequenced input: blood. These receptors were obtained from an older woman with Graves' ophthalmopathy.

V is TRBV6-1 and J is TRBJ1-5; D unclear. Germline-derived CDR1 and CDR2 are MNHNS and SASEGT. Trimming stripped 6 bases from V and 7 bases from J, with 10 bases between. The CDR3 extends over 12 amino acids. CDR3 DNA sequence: TGTGCCAGCAGATTCGAGGGCCAGCCCCAGCATTTT. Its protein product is CASRFEGQPQHF.

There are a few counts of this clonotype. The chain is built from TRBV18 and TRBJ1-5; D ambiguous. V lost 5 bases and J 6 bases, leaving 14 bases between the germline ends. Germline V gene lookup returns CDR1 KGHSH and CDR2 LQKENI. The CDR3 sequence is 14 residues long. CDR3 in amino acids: CASSLEKLLQPQHF. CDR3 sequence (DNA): TGTGCCAGCTCATTAGAAAAACTACTTCAGCCCCAGCATTTT.

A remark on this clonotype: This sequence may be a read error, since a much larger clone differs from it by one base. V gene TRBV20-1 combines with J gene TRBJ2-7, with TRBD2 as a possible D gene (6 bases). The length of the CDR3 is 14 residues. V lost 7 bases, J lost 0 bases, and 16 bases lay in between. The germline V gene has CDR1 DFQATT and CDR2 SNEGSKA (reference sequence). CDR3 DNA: TGCAGTGTAGACGCGGGACGGAGCTCCTACGAGCAGTACTTC. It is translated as CSVDAGRSSYEQYF.

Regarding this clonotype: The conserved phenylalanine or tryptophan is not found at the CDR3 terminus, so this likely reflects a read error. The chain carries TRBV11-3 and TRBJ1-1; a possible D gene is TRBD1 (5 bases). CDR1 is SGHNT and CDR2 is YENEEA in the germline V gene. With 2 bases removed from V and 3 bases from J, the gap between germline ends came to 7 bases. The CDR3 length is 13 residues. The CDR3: CASSLRGDTEAFL. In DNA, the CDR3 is TGTGCCAGCAGCTTAAGGGGTGACACTGAAGCTTTCCTT.

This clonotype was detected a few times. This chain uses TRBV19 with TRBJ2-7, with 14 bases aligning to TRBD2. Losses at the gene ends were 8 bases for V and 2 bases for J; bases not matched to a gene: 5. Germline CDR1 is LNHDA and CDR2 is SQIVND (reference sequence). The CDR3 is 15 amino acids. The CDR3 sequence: CASQGLAGGPYEQYF. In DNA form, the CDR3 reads TGTGCCAGTCAAGGACTAGCGGGAGGCCCCTACGAGCAGTACTTC. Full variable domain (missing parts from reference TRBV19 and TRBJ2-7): DGGITQSPKYLFRKEGQNVTLSCEQNLNHDAMYWYRQDPGQGLRLIYYSQIVNDFQKGDIAEGYSVSREKKESFPLTVTSAQKNPTAFYLCASQGLAGGPYEQYFGPGTRLTVT.

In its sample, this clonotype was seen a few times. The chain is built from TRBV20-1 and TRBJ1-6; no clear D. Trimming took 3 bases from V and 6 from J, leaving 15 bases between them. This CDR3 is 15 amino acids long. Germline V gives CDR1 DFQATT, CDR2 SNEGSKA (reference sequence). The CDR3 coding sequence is TGCAGTGCTAGTTTTGGCAGAACGTCTAATTCACCCCTCCACTTT. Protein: CSASFGRTSNSPLHF.

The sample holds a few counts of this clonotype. The CDR3 sequence is CSVEGLAGEPLYEQYF. The CDR3 region has the DNA TGCAGCGTTGAAGGACTAGCGGGGGAGCCTCTCTACGAGCAGTACTTC. This rearrangement joins TRBV29-1 to TRBJ2-7; 12 bases fit TRBD2. V lost 1 base, J lost 3 bases, and 7 bases stayed unmatched. CDR1 is SQVTM and CDR2 is ANQGSEA in the germline V gene. This CDR3 comprises 16 residues.

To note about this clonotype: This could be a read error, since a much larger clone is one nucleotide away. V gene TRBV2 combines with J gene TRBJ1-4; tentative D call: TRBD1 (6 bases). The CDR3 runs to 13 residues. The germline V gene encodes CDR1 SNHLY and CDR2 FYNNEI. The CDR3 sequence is CASSGGGREKLSF. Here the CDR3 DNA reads TGTGCCAGCAGTGGCGGGGGGCGGGAAAAACTGTCTTTT.

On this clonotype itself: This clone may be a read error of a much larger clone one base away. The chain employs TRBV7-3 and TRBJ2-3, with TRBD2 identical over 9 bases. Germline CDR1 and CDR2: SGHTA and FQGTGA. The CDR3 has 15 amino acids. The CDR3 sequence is CVSSLSGSGGDTQYF. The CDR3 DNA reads TGTGTCAGCAGCCTTAGCGGGAGTGGTGGAGATACGCAGTATTTT.

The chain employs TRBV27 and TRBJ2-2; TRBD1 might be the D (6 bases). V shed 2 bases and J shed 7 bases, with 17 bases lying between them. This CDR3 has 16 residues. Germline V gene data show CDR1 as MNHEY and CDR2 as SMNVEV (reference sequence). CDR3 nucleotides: TGTGCCAGCAGTTTAAGTGTGGCAGGGGTTGGCGGGGAGCTGTTTTTT. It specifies CASSLSVAGVGGELFF.

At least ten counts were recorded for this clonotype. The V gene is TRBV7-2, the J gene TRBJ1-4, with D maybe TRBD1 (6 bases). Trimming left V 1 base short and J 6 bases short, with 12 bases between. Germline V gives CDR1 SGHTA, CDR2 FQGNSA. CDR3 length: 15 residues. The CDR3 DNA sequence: TGTGCCAGCAGCTTAGAGGGGCAGGGGTATGAAAAACTGTTTTTT. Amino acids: CASSLEGQGYEKLFF.

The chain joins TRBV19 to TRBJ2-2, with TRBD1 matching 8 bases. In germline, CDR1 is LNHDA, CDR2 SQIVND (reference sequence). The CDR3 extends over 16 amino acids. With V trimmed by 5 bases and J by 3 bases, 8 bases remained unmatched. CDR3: CASSATGGRDTGELFF. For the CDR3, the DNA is TGTGCCAGTAGTGCAACAGGGGGTCGGGACACCGGGGAGCTGTTTTTT.

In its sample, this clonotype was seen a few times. CDR3: CASIQGGSSYNEQFF. CDR3 coding DNA: TGTGCCAGCATTCAGGGGGGGAGCTCCTACAATGAGCAGTTCTTC. The chain combines TRBV2 with TRBJ2-1, with D possibly called TRBD1 or TRBD2 (7 bases each). The CDR3 is made up of 15 amino acids. CDR1 and CDR2 (germline): SNHLY, FYNNEI. The V end lost 7 bases, the J end lost 0 bases, and 13 bases lay between the germline ends.

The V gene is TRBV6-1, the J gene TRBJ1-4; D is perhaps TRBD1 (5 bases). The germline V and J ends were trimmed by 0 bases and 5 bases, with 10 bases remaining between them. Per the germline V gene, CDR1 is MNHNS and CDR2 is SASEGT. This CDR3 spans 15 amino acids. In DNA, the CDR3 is TGTGCCAGCAGTGAAGCGCCGACAGTAAATGAAAAACTGTTTTTT. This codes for CASSEAPTVNEKLFF.

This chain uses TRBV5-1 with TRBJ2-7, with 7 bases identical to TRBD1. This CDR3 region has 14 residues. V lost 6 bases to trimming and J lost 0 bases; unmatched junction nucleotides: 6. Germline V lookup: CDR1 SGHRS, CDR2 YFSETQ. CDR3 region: CASNEGANSYEQYF. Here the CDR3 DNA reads TGCGCCAGCAATGAGGGGGCCAACTCCTACGAGCAGTACTTC.

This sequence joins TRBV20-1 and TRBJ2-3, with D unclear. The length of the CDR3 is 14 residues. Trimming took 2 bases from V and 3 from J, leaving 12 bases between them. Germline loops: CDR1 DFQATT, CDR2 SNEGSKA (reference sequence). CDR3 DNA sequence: TGCAGTGCTAGACGGACCCAAGTTACAGATACGCAGTATTTT. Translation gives CSARRTQVTDTQYF.

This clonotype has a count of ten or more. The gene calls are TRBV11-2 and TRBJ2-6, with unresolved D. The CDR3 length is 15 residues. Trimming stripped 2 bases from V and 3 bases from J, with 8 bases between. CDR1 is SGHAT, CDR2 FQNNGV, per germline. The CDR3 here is CASSLWSRGANVLTF. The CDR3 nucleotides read TGTGCCAGCAGCTTATGGTCTCGTGGGGCCAACGTCCTGACTTTC.

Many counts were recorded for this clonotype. CDR3 bases: TGTGCCAGCAGAGACACCCGAAATCAAGATGAGCAGTACTTC. Encoded protein: CASRDTRNQDEQYF. The V call is TRBV7-2, the J call TRBJ2-7; D gene ambiguous. The CDR3 totals 14 residues. Per the germline V gene, CDR1 is SGHTA and CDR2 is FQGNSA. V was clipped by 6 bases and J by 7 bases, with 19 bases between them. The whole variable domain, remainder taken from reference TRBV7-2 and TRBJ2-7, is GAGVSQSPSNKVTEKGKDVELRCDPISGHTALYWYRQSLGQGLEFLIYFQGNSAPDKSGLPSDRFSAERTGGSVSTLTIQRTQQEDSAVYLCASRDTRNQDEQYFGPGTRLTVT.

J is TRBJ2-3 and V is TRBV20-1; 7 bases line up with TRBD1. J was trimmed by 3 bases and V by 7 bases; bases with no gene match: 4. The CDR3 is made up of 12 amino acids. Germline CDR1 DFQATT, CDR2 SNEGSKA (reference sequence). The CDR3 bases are TGCAGTGGGGACAGCGATACAGATACGCAGTATTTT. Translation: CSGDSDTDTQYF.

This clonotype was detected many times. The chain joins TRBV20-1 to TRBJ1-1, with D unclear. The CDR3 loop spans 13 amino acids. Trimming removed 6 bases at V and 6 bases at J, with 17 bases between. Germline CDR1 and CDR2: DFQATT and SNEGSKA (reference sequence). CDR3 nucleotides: TGCAGTGCCGTTGAAGGGATAAGGTCTGAAGCTTTCTTT. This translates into CSAVEGIRSEAFF.